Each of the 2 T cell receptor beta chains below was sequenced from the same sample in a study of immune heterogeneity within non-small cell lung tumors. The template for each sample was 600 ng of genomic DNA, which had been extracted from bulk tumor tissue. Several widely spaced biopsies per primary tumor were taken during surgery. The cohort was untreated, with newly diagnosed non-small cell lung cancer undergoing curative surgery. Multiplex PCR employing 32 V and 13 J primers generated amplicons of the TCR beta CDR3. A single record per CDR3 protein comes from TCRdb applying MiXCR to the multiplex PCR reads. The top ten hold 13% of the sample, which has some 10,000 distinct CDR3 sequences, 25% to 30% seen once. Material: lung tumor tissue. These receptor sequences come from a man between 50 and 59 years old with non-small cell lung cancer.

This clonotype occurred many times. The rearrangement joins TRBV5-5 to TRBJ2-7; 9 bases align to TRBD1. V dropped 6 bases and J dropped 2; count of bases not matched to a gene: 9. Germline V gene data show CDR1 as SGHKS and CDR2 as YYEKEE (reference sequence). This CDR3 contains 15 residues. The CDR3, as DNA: TGTGCCAGCACCAAGAGCGGGACAGGGACCTACGAGCAGTACTTC. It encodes CASTKSGTGTYEQYF.

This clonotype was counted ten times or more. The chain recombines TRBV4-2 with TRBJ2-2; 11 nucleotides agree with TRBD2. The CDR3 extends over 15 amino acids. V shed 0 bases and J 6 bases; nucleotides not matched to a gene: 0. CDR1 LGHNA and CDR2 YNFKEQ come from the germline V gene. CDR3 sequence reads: CASSQDSGGAGELFF. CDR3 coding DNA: TGTGCCAGCAGCCAAGATAGCGGGGGGGCCGGGGAGCTGTTTTTT.